Below are 8 T cell receptor beta chains sequenced from a single sample in a study of human T cells and chemical hapten exposure. Each CDR3 protein gets one entry after TCRdb re-called the RACE reads with MiXCR. The sample lists around 110,000 distinct CDR3 sequences; about 12% were seen once. Sample time point: patch test 1, 2 weeks after DPC sensitization. Treatment of the sample: therapeutic diphenylcyclopropenone sensitization with weekly scalp DPC. Source: whole blood, taken in connection with sensitization to the hapten diphenylcyclopropenone (DPC). These receptor sequences come from a woman between 50 and 59 years old with alopecia areata. Some clones in this sample may be carry-over from other donors' samples.

This clonotype was recorded many times. The chain is built from TRBV6-6 and TRBJ1-5; the D is unclear. V was trimmed by 5 bases and J by 6 bases, leaving 20 bases between them. CDR1 and CDR2 from the germline V gene are MNHNY and SVGAGI (reference sequence). This CDR3 region has 16 residues. CDR3 residues: CASSERAGVSSQPQHF. In DNA, the CDR3 is TGTGCCAGCAGTGAAAGGGCAGGCGTCAGTAGTCAGCCCCAGCATTTT.

There are many counts of this clonotype. The V gene is TRBV11-2, the J gene TRBJ2-7; 10 positions agree with TRBD1. With V trimmed by 0 bases and J by 2 bases, 1 base remained unmatched. Germline V gives CDR1 SGHAT, CDR2 FQNNGV. The CDR3 runs to 15 residues. The CDR3 spells CASSLEGTGAYEQYF. As DNA, the CDR3 is TGTGCCAGCAGCTTAGAGGGGACAGGGGCCTACGAGCAGTACTTC.

The chain is built from TRBV29-1 and TRBJ2-6; no clear D. Germline lookup yields CDR1 SQVTM and CDR2 ANQGSEA. The CDR3 has 15 amino acids. V lost 4 bases, J lost 0 bases, and 10 bases lay in between. This CDR3 is CSVVDQGSGANVLTF. Here the CDR3 DNA reads TGCAGCGTTGTTGATCAAGGCTCTGGGGCCAACGTCCTGACTTTC.

The sample holds a few counts of this clonotype. This chain connects TRBV25-1 to TRBJ1-2; D is undetermined. Germline loops: CDR1 MGHDK, CDR2 SYGVNS. The V end lost 3 bases, the J end lost 10 bases, and 3 bases lay between the germline ends. This CDR3 spans 9 amino acids. The DNA of the CDR3 is TGTGCCAGCAGTGACCCCTACACCTTC. Its translation is CASSDPYTF.

V gene TRBV4-3 combines with J gene TRBJ1-1; 7 nucleotides align to TRBD1. Germline-derived CDR1 and CDR2 are LGHNA and YSLEER. The CDR3 extends over 16 amino acids. V shed 3 bases and J 3 bases; nucleotides not matched to a gene: 10. CDR3 in DNA: TGCGCCAGCAGCCACGTCAGAGGGACAGCGGACACTGAAGCTTTCTTT. As protein: CASSHVRGTADTEAFF.

V gene TRBV5-1 combines with J gene TRBJ2-7; TRBD1 aligns across 9 bases. The J segment lost 5 bases and the V segment lost 4 bases, leaving 13 bases of the junction unmatched. The CDR3 consists of 16 residues. Germline V CDR1 and CDR2: SGHRS, YFSETQ. CDR3 loop: CASSLTSGTGFHEQYF. The CDR3 DNA reads TGCGCCAGCAGCCTGACTTCCGGGACAGGGTTCCACGAGCAGTACTTC.

The chain combines TRBV6-2 or TRBV6-3 with TRBJ1-1, with D possibly TRBD1 on 5 matching bases. With 8 bases removed from V and 4 bases from J, the gap between germline ends came to 14 bases. Germline V gives CDR1 MNHEY, CDR2 SVGEGT. The CDR3 runs to 13 residues. CDR3 residues: CASAGALITEAFF. For the CDR3, the DNA is TGTGCCAGCGCCGGGGCCCTGATCACTGAAGCTTTCTTT.

This clonotype has a count of ten or more. The chain is built from TRBV19 and TRBJ1-4, with TRBD1 matching over 9 bases. Germline V gene data show CDR1 as LNHDA and CDR2 as SQIVND (reference sequence). The ends lost 5 bases at V and 5 bases at J; junction bases unmatched: 6. The CDR3 sequence is 15 residues long. The CDR3 nucleotides are TGTGCCAGTAGTCTGAGGACAGGGGCAAATGAAAAACTGTTTTTT. Its protein is CASSLRTGANEKLFF.